A selection of T cell receptor beta chains follows, all from one sample in a study of T cell responses to AZD1222 COVID-19 vaccine. Some clones are missing from TCRdb's copy, which holds only in-frame ones; the method was immunoSEQ multiplex PCR. The table shows some 120,000 clones, with about 90% occurring only once. Source: peripheral blood, taken 28 days after the second AZD1222 dose. Receptors originate from an adult who received the AZD1222 COVID-19 vaccine. Each CDR3 is given with its conserved first and last residue. The D gene is left open where the match is weak. Size is stated for part of the rows, as once, few or many counts, or as a class when the clone is expanded.

abundance	v_gene	j_gene	d_gene	CDR3aa	CDR3nt
.	TRBV12-3/TRBV12-4	TRBJ2-7	.	CASSFRNEQYF	TGTGCCAGCAGTTTCAGGAACGAGCAGTACTTC
.	TRBV2	TRBJ2-4	.	CASSVGGLAKNIQYF	TGTGCCAGCAGTGTAGGGGGTCTAGCCAAAAACATTCAGTACTTC
.	TRBV7-2	TRBJ2-5	.	CASSSGAQLTTQYF	TGTGCCAGCAGCTCCGGAGCTCAACTGACGACCCAGTACTTC
.	TRBV28	TRBJ2-7	.	CASSSDSFKQYF	TGTGCCAGCAGTTCAGATAGTTTTAAGCAGTACTTC
.	TRBV3-1/TRBV3-2	TRBJ2-2	TRBD1	CASSQEARTGVHGELFF	TGTGCCAGCAGCCAAGAAGCTAGGACAGGGGTCCACGGGGAGCTGTTTTTT
.	TRBV3-1/TRBV3-2	TRBJ1-1	.	CASSQGQSNTEAFF	TGTGCCAGCAGCCAAGGACAGTCGAACACTGAAGCTTTCTTT
.	TRBV5-6	TRBJ2-7	.	CASSLLSYEQYF	TGTGCCAGCAGCTTGTTGTCCTACGAGCAGTACTTC
few	TRBV3-1/TRBV3-2	TRBJ1-3	.	CASTSGNTIYF	TGTGCCAGCACTTCTGGAAACACCATATATTTT
.	TRBV28	TRBJ1-5	TRBD1	CASSPRTGGVQPQHF	TGTGCCAGCAGTCCCCGAACAGGGGGGGTTCAGCCCCAGCATTTT
.	TRBV9	TRBJ1-2	.	CASSVQGGASNYGYTF	TGTGCCAGCAGCGTACAGGGAGGCGCTTCTAACTATGGCTACACCTTC
few	TRBV6-1	TRBJ2-7	TRBD1	CASRYGQGSYEQYF	TGTGCCAGCAGGTACGGACAGGGCTCCTACGAGCAGTACTTC
.	TRBV2	TRBJ1-5	.	CASTLRGSNQPQHF	TGTGCCAGCACTCTCAGAGGGAGCAATCAGCCCCAGCATTTT
.	TRBV19	TRBJ2-3	.	CASSMTDTQYF	TGTGCCAGTAGTATGACAGATACGCAGTATTTT
.	TRBV28	TRBJ1-4	.	CASSLPHEEKLFF	TGTGCCAGCAGTTTACCCCATGAGGAAAAACTGTTTTTT
.	TRBV5-1	TRBJ2-7	TRBD2	CASSSPRLAGGPYEQYF	TGCGCCAGCAGCTCGCCCAGACTAGCGGGAGGGCCGTACGAGCAGTACTTC
.	TRBV7-7	TRBJ2-1	TRBD1	CASSPGTGSHNEQFF	TGTGCTAGCAGCCCCGGGACAGGGTCTCACAATGAGCAGTTCTTC
.	TRBV3-1/TRBV3-2	TRBJ2-5	.	CASSQEPKETQYF	TGTGCCAGCAGCCAGGAACCCAAGGAGACCCAGTACTTC
.	TRBV10-1	TRBJ2-1	.	CATTLFAVTSYNEQFF	TGCGCCACCACCCTCTTTGCGGTCACGTCCTACAATGAGCAGTTCTTC
.	TRBV28	TRBJ1-5	.	CASSSSGDRTQPQHF	TGTGCCAGCAGTTCCTCGGGAGACAGGACCCAGCCCCAGCATTTT
once	TRBV21-1	TRBJ2-7	.	CASSLSSGLAYEQYF	TGTGCCAGCAGCCTCAGCTCGGGGTTGGCCTACGAGCAGTACTTC
.	TRBV7-2	TRBJ1-3	.	CASSSGNTIYF	TGTGCCAGCAGCTCTGGAAACACCATATATTTT
.	TRBV7-9	TRBJ2-5	.	CASSVGNGYQETQYF	TGTGCCAGCAGCGTAGGGAATGGGTACCAAGAGACCCAGTACTTC